What follows describes a single T cell receptor (beta chain). This same CDR3 is encoded by further DNA sequences in the sample. Vbeta (60) and Jbeta (13) primers were used in the PCR. The repertoire was sequenced with immunoSEQ multiplex PCR; TCRdb's copy has only in-frame clones and lacks some. This table holds some 200,000 clones. The data were taken from a study of cytomegalovirus exposure and HLA in healthy donors. The source material was PBMCs. This TCR came from a young man in good health and CMV-seronegative.

The CDR3 sequence is CSVESSGAGRTYQETQYF. The CDR3 DNA reads as TGCAGCGTTGAATCGTCCGGGGCAGGGAGGACTTATCAAGAGACCCAGTACTTC. The chain links TRBV29-1 to TRBJ2-5; tentative D call: TRBD2 (6 bases). The CDR3 sequence is 18 residues long. V lost 2 bases, J lost 2 bases, and 24 bases lay in between. Germline CDR1 is SQVTM and CDR2 is ANQGSEA. Together with reference TRBV29-1 and TRBJ2-5, the CDR3 gives the full variable domain: SAVISQKPSRDICQRGTSLTIQCQVDSQVTMMFWYRQQPGQSLTLIATANQGSEATYESGFVIDKFPISRPNLTFSTLTVSNMSPEDSSIYLCSVESSGAGRTYQETQYFGPGTRLLVL.